Below, 25 T cell receptor beta chains from the same sample are listed, as sequenced in a study of T cells in localized non-small cell lung cancer. Data came from immunoSEQ multiplex PCR; TCRdb stores just in-frame clones and leaves some out. The data hold some 37,000 clones, with approximately 86% observed a single time. Sequenced material: peripheral blood, taken before any cancer treatment. The receptors were sampled from a man aged 18-49 years with stage I lung adenocarcinoma.

This rearrangement joins TRBV2 to TRBJ1-5, with D perhaps TRBD1 (6 bases). The CDR3 spans 13 residues. Trimming cost V 4 bases and J 6 bases, with 10 bases left between them. CDR1 is SNHLY and CDR2 is FYNNEI in the germline V gene. The CDR3 bases are TGTGCCAGCAGTGGCCGGGGGGCTCAGCCCCAGCATTTT. It codes for CASSGRGAQPQHF.

The chain uses TRBV6-1 and TRBJ1-3, with D hard to call. CDR3 size: 18 residues. The V end lost 0 bases, the J end lost 0 bases, and 15 bases lay between the germline ends. The germline gives CDR1 MNHNS, CDR2 SASEGT. The CDR3 nucleotides are TGTGCCAGCAGTGAAGCGCGGATTCAGGAATCCTCTGGAAACACCATATATTTT. This sequence encodes CASSEARIQESSGNTIYF.

This clone was picked up a small number of times. This chain uses TRBV2 with TRBJ1-5; TRBD1 might be the D (6 bases). The CDR3 runs 15 residues. Germline assignment: CDR1 SNHLY and CDR2 FYNNEI. Trimming took off 6 bases at V and 2 bases at J, with 14 bases between the two ends. The CDR3 region has the DNA TGTGCCAGCAGCCCGGACAGCGTTGGCAATCAGCCCCAGCATTTT. Translated, it gives CASSPDSVGNQPQHF. The whole variable domain, remainder taken from reference TRBV2 and TRBJ1-5, is EPEVTQTPSHQVTQMGQEVILRCVPISNHLYFYWYRQILGQKVEFLVSFYNNEISEKSEIFDDQFSVERPDGSNFTLKIRSTKLEDSAMYFCASSPDSVGNQPQHFGDGTRLSIL.

The chain couples TRBV7-6 to TRBJ2-2, with TRBD1 matching 7 bases. CDR1 is SGHVS, CDR2 FNYEAQ, per germline. V gave up 6 bases and J gave up 5 bases; unmatched junction bases: 9. The CDR3 has 15 residues. The CDR3 nucleotides are TGTGCCAGCAGACCGGAGACAGGGCGGACCGGGGAGCTGTTTTTT. This sequence encodes CASRPETGRTGELFF. Complete variable domain (other parts from reference TRBV7-6 and TRBJ2-2): GAGVSQSPRYKVTKRGQDVALRCDPISGHVSLYWYRQALGQGPEFLTYFNYEAQQDKSGLPNDRFSAERPEGSISTLTIQRTEQRDSAMYRCASRPETGRTGELFFGEGSRLTVL.

The chain has TRBV27 and TRBJ1-4, with TRBD1 matching over 7 bases. The germline gives CDR1 MNHEY, CDR2 SMNVEV (reference sequence). This CDR3 contains 15 residues. V shed 6 bases and J 10 bases; nucleotides not matched to a gene: 14. The CDR3 loop reads CASRLRQGGLAKLFF. CDR3 nucleotide sequence: TGTGCCAGCAGACTCAGACAGGGCGGCTTGGCAAAACTGTTTTTT.

The chain joins TRBV25-1 to TRBJ2-7, with D possibly TRBD1 on 6 matching bases. The CDR3 totals 15 residues. Per germline, CDR1 MGHDK and CDR2 SYGVNS. V was shortened by 8 bases and J by 0 bases, with 17 bases between the two germline ends. The CDR3 DNA is TGTGCCAGCGGAACCAGGGGCGCGAGCTCCTACGAGCAGTACTTC. Amino acid sequence: CASGTRGASSYEQYF.

The sample holds one count of this clone. The chain recombines TRBV19 with TRBJ1-2; a possible D gene is TRBD1 (5 bases). Germline lookup yields CDR1 LNHDA and CDR2 SQIVND (reference sequence). Trimming took 4 bases from V and 2 from J, leaving 14 bases between them. CDR3 size: 15 residues. The CDR3 DNA reads TGTGCCAGTAGTAACCAGGGTATGGCGAACTATGGCTACACCTTC. Translation: CASSNQGMANYGYTF. Looking up the rest from reference TRBV19 and TRBJ1-2 gives the full variable domain: DGGITQSPKYLFRKEGQNVTLSCEQNLNHDAMYWYRQDPGQGLRLIYYSQIVNDFQKGDIAEGYSVSREKKESFPLTVTSAQKNPTAFYLCASSNQGMANYGYTFGSGTRLTVV.

This clone occurred once. The genes are TRBV6-5 and TRBJ1-4; 9 bases are a match to TRBD1. The CDR3 loop spans 13 amino acids. V trimming: 7 bases; J trimming: 8 bases; junction bases outside the gene matches: 5. Germline lookup yields CDR1 MNHEY and CDR2 SVGAGI. CDR3 sequence reads: CASKRQGDEKLFF. The DNA of the CDR3 is TGTGCCAGCAAGCGACAGGGGGACGAAAAACTGTTTTTT.

This clone was seen a single time. V usage is TRBV5-6 and J usage is TRBJ1-1; D call uncertain. Looked up from germline, CDR1 is SGHDT and CDR2 is YYEEEE. V was clipped by 4 bases and J by 7 bases, with 20 bases between them. There are 15 residues in the CDR3. CDR3 bases: TGTGCCAGCAGCGGGCGGACGGTTGGTTGGGATGAAGCTTTCTTT. Translated, it gives CASSGRTVGWDEAFF.

A single count supports this clone. CDR3 in amino acids: CASSMKRPWTGELFF. CDR3 sequence (DNA): TGTGCCAGTAGTATGAAAAGACCCTGGACCGGGGAGCTGTTTTTT. V is TRBV19 and J is TRBJ2-2; D unresolved. The germline V gene encodes CDR1 LNHDA and CDR2 SQIVND (reference sequence). The germline V and J ends were trimmed by 3 bases and 5 bases, with 13 bases remaining between them. The CDR3 sequence is 15 residues long.

This chain links TRBV6-6 with TRBJ1-2; TRBD1 is a possible D gene (6 bases). The CDR3 contains 14 residues. V lost 8 bases to trimming and J lost 2 bases, with 15 bases between them. CDR1 MNHNY and CDR2 SVGAGI come from the germline V gene (reference sequence). In DNA, the CDR3 is TGTGCCAGCCGAGGGGGGCAGATCAACTATGGCTACACCTTC. Translating gives CASRGGQINYGYTF.

The V call is TRBV29-1, the J call TRBJ2-3; D assignment may be TRBD1 or TRBD2 (7 bases each). Trimming pared 1 base from V and 8 bases from J, leaving 22 bases between. Per germline, CDR1 SQVTM and CDR2 ANQGSEA. The CDR3 is 16 amino acids. The CDR3 reads CSVEGDREGLAVTQYF. In DNA, the CDR3 is TGCAGCGTTGAAGGAGACAGGGAGGGTTTGGCCGTTACGCAGTATTTT.

The genes are TRBV7-9 and TRBJ2-6; TRBD2 matches 8 bases. Unmatched junction bases numbered 6, after V lost 1 base and J lost 1 base. The germline CDR1 and CDR2 sequences are SEHNR and FQNEAQ (reference sequence). The CDR3 consists of 18 residues. Here the CDR3 reads CASSLVAGRLSGANVLTF. CDR3 in DNA: TGTGCCAGCAGCTTAGTAGCGGGACGGTTATCTGGGGCCAACGTCCTGACTTTC.

V gene TRBV20-1 combines with J gene TRBJ1-2; D ambiguous. V was shortened by 4 bases and J by 3 bases, with 0 bases between the two germline ends. Germline V gene sequence: CDR1 DFQATT, CDR2 SNEGSKA (reference sequence). The CDR3 consists of 9 residues. The CDR3, as DNA: TGCAGTGCTAACTATGGCTACACCTTC. Amino acid sequence: CSANYGYTF.

This chain uses TRBV28 with TRBJ2-3, with 10 bases lining up with TRBD1. Trimming removed 8 bases from V and 3 bases from J; junction bases left unmatched: 8. Germline V lookup: CDR1 MDHEN, CDR2 SYDVKM. The CDR3 length is 15 residues. The CDR3 coding sequence is TGTGCCAGCCTTGGACAGGGGGAGATGACAGATACGCAGTATTTT. This translates into CASLGQGEMTDTQYF.

The chain uses TRBV9 and TRBJ2-2; D might be TRBD1 (6 bases). This CDR3 has 14 residues. V was cut by 3 bases and J by 1 base, with 7 bases left in between. CDR1 is SGDLS and CDR2 is YYNGEE in the germline V gene. The CDR3 nucleotides are TGTGCCAGCAGCGACAGGGTGAACACCGGGGAGCTGTTTTTT. Translating it yields CASSDRVNTGELFF.

This clone was seen only once. This rearrangement joins TRBV6-1 to TRBJ2-1; 8 nucleotides match TRBD1. Germline CDR1 reads MNHNS; CDR2 reads SASEGT. The CDR3 is 14 residues long. Trimming took 4 bases from V and 8 from J; bases not matched to a gene: 7. CDR3 nucleotides: TGTGCCAGCAGTGTAACAGGGGGGTGGGATGAGCAGTTCTTC. It is translated as CASSVTGGWDEQFF.

J is TRBJ1-5 and V is TRBV4-1; maybe TRBD1 (6 bases). The CDR3 has 16 amino acids. Germline CDR1 MGHRA, CDR2 YSYEKL. Between the trimmed V and J ends, which lost 7 bases and 0 bases, there was a span of 16 bases. The CDR3 DNA follows: TGCGCCAGCACCCCGACAGGTGGGGGTAGCAATCAGCCCCAGCATTTT. It is translated as CASTPTGGGSNQPQHF.

V usage is TRBV28 and J usage is TRBJ2-4; TRBD1 aligns across 7 bases. CDR1 MDHEN and CDR2 SYDVKM come from the germline V gene. The CDR3 runs to 14 residues. Unmatched junction bases numbered 5, after V lost 6 bases and J lost 3 bases. In DNA form, the CDR3 reads TGTGCCAGCAGCCCCGGGACAGTCAAAAACATTCAGTACTTC. It yields the protein CASSPGTVKNIQYF.

The V gene is TRBV30, the J gene TRBJ1-2; D is unresolved. The length of the CDR3 is 14 residues. V dropped 3 bases and J dropped 0 bases, with 11 bases sitting between them. Germline V gene data show CDR1 as GTSNPN and CDR2 as SVGIG (reference sequence). The CDR3 region is CAWRSGVTNYGYTF. Here the CDR3 DNA reads TGTGCCTGGAGAAGTGGAGTGACTAACTATGGCTACACCTTC.

V usage is TRBV7-9 and J usage is TRBJ2-5, with D uncertain. Germline V gene sequence: CDR1 SEHNR, CDR2 FQNEAQ (reference sequence). The CDR3 spans 16 residues. Trimming stripped 3 bases from V and 4 bases from J, with 18 bases between. DNA for the CDR3: TGTGCCAGCAGCTTCTCACGCCTTAGAGAAGGAGAGACCCAGTACTTC. Protein: CASSFSRLREGETQYF.

The V gene is TRBV6-5, the J gene TRBJ1-1; TRBD1 matches 10 bases. The junction had 7 bases not matched to a gene; V was cut back by 6 bases and J by 3 bases. CDR3 size: 15 residues. Germline V lookup: CDR1 MNHEY, CDR2 SVGAGI. The CDR3 loop is CASRGQGSGDTEAFF. CDR3 nucleotides: TGTGCCAGCAGGGGACAGGGGAGTGGTGACACTGAAGCTTTCTTT.

The chain has TRBV4-1 and TRBJ2-4; unclear D gene. This CDR3 spans 15 amino acids. The V gene lost 1 base and the J gene lost 0 bases, with 7 bases spanning the gap. Germline-derived CDR1 and CDR2 are MGHRA and YSYEKL. The CDR3 protein is CASSQGLIAKNIQYF. The DNA for the CDR3 is TGCGCCAGCAGCCAAGGCTTAATAGCCAAAAACATTCAGTACTTC.

The chain uses TRBV5-6 and TRBJ1-2; D not resolved. V lost 0 bases to trimming and J lost 2 bases, with 8 bases between them. This CDR3 has 14 amino acids. The germline CDR1 and CDR2 sequences are SGHDT and YYEEEE. The DNA of the CDR3 is TGTGCCAGCAGCTTGGCTGGGTTCAACTATGGCTACACCTTC. This gives the protein CASSLAGFNYGYTF.

The V gene is TRBV6-5, the J gene TRBJ2-4; TRBD1 agrees at 7 bases. V was clipped by 5 bases and J by 3 bases; unmatched bases: 7. This CDR3 region has 15 residues. Germline loops: CDR1 MNHEY, CDR2 SVGAGI. As DNA, the CDR3 is TGTGCCAGCAGTGTACAGGGGCAGAGCAAAAACATTCAGTACTTC. Translation: CASSVQGQSKNIQYF.